This T cell receptor beta chain was recorded in a study of blood T cell repertoires in COVID-19. About the study: PBMCs, B-cell-depleted T cells, or T cells provided the cDNA or gDNA that made up the material.

As handled by the study authors: Amplified reference gene primers provided the basis for estimating nucleated cell counts. Only in-frame clones appear in the TCRdb table, and some are missing; sequencing was by immunoSEQ multiplex PCR. For V, J and clone size, that table is used; D and trimming come from the DNA. Found here are 110,000 or so clones, 85% to 90% of them singletons; the top ten hold 3% to 4%. The CDR3 is 15 residues long. Between the trimmed V and J ends, which lost 0 bases and 4 bases, there was a span of 12 bases. CDR1 is LGHDT and CDR2 is YNNKEL in the germline V gene (reference sequence).

This receptor was taken from a man aged 60 to 69 with acute or convalescent COVID-19. The sequenced material came from peripheral blood. V is TRBV3-1 (or the pseudogene TRBV3-2) and J is TRBJ1-2, with no clear D. CDR3 amino acids: CASSQDAGGGYGYTF. The CDR3 region has the DNA TGTGCCAGCAGCCAAGATGCGGGTGGCGGCTATGGCTACACCTTC.